This TCR beta chain was documented in a study of T-cell memory formation after mild COVID-19. On this clonotype: No antigen is known for it.

TCRdb re-called the 5' RACE reads with MiXCR, one entry per CDR3 protein. The profile shows 200,000 to 250,000 distinct CDR3 sequences, over 9% of them singletons. General study findings and limits: Some clones that responded turned up in pre-infection memory, which suggests that cross-reactive memory joined in. Contracting CD4+ clones sat mainly in CM and EM; CD8+ in EMRA.

This sequence originates from a young man who had mild COVID-19 (a few samples of this study predate the infection). Cell type and time point are not known. Source material: PBMCs or a T cell subset sorted from them (not recorded which).

In DNA form, the CDR3 reads TGCGCCAGCAGCCAAGACCCAGCGGGGGGTTTAAGAACCGGGGAGCTGTTTTTT. Amino acids: CASSQDPAGGLRTGELFF. This chain joins TRBV4-3 and TRBJ2-2; 9 nucleotides align to TRBD2. Germline V gene sequence: CDR1 LGHNA, CDR2 YSLEER. This CDR3 is 18 amino acids long. Trimming cost V 0 bases and J 5 bases; bases outside gene matches: 10.